This T cell receptor (beta chain) was observed in a study of early stage breast cancer tumors. Study as a whole: Twelve of the 16 invasive tumors were ER+, PR+ and HER2-. Among around 12 ER+/PR+/HER2- tumors, eight were ductal, four lobular.

Produced via immunoSEQ multiplex PCR; TCRdb's table is partial and in-frame only. Of around 78,000 clones detected, around 85% appear once; the ten largest clones hold 3.5%. In the case of this clone: Its antigen is not known.

Findings of the study overall: Enriched TCRB sequences shared across patients were mostly commonly generated sequences.

The junction had 7 bases not matched to a gene; V was cut back by 2 bases and J by 4 bases. The CDR3 is 16 amino acids. CDR1 SGHNT and CDR2 YYREEE come from the germline V gene (reference sequence). This TCR was recovered from a person aged 55 to 70 with breast cancer. The specimen sequenced was blood. The chain carries TRBV5-4 and TRBJ2-7; 12 nucleotides agree with TRBD2. Written as DNA, the CDR3 is TGTGCCAGCAGCTTACCCCTAGCGGGAGGGCCTTACGAGCAGTACTTC. Encoded protein: CASSLPLAGGPYEQYF.